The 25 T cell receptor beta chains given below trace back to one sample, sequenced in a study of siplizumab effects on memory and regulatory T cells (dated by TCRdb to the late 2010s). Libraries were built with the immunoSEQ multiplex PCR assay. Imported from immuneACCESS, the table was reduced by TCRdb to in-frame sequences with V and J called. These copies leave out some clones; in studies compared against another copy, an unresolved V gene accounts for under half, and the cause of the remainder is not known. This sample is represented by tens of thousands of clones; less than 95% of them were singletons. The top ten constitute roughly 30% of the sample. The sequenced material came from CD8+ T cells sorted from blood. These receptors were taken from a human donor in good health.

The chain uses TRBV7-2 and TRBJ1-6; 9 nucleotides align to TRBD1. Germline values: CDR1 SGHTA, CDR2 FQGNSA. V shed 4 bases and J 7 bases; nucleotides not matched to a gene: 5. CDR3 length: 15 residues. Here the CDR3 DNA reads TGTGCCAGCAGCTCCCTGGGACAGGGCAATTCACCCCTCCACTTT. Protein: CASSSLGQGNSPLHF.

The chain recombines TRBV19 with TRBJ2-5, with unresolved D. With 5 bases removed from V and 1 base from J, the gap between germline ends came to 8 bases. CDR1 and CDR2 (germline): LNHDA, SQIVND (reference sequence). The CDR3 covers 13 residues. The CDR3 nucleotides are TGTGCCAGTAGTGACTGGACCCAAGAGACCCAGTACTTC. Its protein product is CASSDWTQETQYF.

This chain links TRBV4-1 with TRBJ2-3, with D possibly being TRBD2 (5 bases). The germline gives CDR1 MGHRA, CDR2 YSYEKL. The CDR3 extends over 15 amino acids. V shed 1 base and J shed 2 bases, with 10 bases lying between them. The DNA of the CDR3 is TGCGCCAGCAGCCAAGGGACTCAATCCACAGATACGCAGTATTTT. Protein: CASSQGTQSTDTQYF.

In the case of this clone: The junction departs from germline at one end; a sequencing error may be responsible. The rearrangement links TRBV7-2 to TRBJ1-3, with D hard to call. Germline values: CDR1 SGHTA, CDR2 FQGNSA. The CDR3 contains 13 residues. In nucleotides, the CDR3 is TGTGCCAGCAGCCCAAATTTAATCGTCGGCTTTCCTTTT. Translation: CASSPNLIVGFPF.

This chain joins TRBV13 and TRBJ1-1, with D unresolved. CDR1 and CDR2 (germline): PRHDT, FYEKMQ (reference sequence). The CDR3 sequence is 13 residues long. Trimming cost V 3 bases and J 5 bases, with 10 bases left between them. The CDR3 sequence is CASSLFFGTEAFF. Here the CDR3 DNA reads TGTGCCAGCAGCTTGTTTTTCGGAACTGAAGCTTTCTTT.

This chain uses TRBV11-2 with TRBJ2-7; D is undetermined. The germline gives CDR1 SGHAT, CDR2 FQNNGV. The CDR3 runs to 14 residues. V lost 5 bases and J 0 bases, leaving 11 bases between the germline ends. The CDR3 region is CASSAGGSSYEQYF. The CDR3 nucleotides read TGTGCCAGCAGCGCCGGCGGTAGCTCCTACGAGCAGTACTTC.

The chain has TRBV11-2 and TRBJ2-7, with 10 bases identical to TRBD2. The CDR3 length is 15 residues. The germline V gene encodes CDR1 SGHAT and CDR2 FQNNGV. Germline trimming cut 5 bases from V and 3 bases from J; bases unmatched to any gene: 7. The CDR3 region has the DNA TGTGCCAGCAGCCCTCCCACTAGCGGGAACTACGAGCAGTACTTC. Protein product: CASSPPTSGNYEQYF.

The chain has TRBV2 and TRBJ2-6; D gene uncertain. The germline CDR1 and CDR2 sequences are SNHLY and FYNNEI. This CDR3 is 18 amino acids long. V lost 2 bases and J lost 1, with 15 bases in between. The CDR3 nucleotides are TGTGCCAGCAGTGAATTTTGGGCTCTGGGGTCTGGGGCCAACGTCCTGACTTTC. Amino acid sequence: CASSEFWALGSGANVLTF.

CDR3 DNA sequence: TGTGCCAGCAGCCATGGGGACAGGGGGGACGAGCAGTACTTC. As protein: CASSHGDRGDEQYF. This chain joins TRBV9 and TRBJ2-7; 11 bases are a match to TRBD1. The germline CDR1 and CDR2 sequences are SGDLS and YYNGEE. The trim removed 4 bases at V and 5 bases at J, leaving 5 bases unmatched. The CDR3 sequence is 14 residues long.

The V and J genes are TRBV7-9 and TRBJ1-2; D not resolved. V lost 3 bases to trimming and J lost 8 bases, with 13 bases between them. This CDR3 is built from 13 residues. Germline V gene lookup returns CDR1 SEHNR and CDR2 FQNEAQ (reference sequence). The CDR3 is CASSLGSAGGYTF. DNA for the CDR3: TGTGCCAGCAGCTTGGGCAGCGCGGGAGGCTACACCTTC.

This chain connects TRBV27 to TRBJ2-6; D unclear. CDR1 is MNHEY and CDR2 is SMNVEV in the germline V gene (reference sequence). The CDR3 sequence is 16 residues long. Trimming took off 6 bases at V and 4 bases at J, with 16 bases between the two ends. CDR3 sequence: CASSYNGGRGANVLTF. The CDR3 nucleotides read TGTGCCAGCAGCTATAATGGTGGTCGGGGGGCCAACGTCCTGACTTTC. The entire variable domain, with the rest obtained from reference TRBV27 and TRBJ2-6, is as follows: EAQVTQNPRYLITVTGKKLTVTCSQNMNHEYMSWYRQDPGLGLRQIYYSMNVEVTDKGDVPEGYKVSRKEKRNFPLILESPSPNQTSLYFCASSYNGGRGANVLTFGAGSRLTVL.

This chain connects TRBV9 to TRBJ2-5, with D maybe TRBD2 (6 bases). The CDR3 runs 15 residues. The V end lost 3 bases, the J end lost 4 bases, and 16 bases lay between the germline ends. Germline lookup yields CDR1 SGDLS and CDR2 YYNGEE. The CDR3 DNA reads TGTGCCAGCAGCGCCGGGGACTTCCACGGAGAGACCCAGTACTTC. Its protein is CASSAGDFHGETQYF.

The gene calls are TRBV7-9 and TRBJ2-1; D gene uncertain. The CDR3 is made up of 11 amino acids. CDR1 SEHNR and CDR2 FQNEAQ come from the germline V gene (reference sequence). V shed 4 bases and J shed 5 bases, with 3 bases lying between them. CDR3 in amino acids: CASSYNNEQFF. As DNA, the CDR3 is TGTGCCAGCAGCTATAACAATGAGCAGTTCTTC. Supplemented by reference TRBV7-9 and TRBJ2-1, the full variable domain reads DTGVSQNPRHKITKRGQNVTFRCDPISEHNRLYWYRQTLGQGPEFLTYFQNEAQLEKSRLLSDRFSAERPKGSFSTLEIQRTEQGDSAMYLCASSYNNEQFFGPGTRLTVL.

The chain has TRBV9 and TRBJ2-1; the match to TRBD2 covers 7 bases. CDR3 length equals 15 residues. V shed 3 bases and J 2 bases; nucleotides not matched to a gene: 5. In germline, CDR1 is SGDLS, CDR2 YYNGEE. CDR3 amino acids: CASSAASGPYNEQFF. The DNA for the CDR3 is TGTGCCAGCAGCGCCGCTAGCGGACCCTACAATGAGCAGTTCTTC.

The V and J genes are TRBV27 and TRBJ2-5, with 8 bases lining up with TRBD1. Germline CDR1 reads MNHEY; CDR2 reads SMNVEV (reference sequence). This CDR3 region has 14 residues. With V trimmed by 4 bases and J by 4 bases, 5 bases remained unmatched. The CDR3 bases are TGTGCCAGCAGTTCCCAACAGGGGGTAGAGACCCAGTACTTC. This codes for CASSSQQGVETQYF.

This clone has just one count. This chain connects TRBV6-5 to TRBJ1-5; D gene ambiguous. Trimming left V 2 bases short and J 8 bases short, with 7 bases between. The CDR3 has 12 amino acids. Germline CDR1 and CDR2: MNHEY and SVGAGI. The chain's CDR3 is CASSYALEPQHF. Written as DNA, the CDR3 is TGTGCCAGCAGTTACGCCTTAGAGCCCCAGCATTTT.

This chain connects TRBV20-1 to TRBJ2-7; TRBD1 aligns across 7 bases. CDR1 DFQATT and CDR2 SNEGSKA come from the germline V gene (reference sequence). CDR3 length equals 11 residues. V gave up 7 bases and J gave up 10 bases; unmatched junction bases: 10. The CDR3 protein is CSVDRETPQYF. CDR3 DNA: TGCAGTGTTGACAGGGAGACCCCCCAGTACTTC.

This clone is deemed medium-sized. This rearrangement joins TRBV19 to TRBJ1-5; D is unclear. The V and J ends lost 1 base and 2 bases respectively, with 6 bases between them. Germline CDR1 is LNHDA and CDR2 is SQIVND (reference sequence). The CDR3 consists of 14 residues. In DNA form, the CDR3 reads TGTGCCAGTAGTATAGGGATGGGCAATCAGCCCCAGCATTTT. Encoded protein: CASSIGMGNQPQHF.

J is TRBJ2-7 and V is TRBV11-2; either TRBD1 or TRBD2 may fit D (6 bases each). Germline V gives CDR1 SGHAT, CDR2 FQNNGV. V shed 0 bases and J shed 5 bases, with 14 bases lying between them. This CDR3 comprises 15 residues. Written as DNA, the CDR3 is TGTGCCAGCAGCTTAGAGGTTACGGGGGCCCACGAGCAGTACTTC. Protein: CASSLEVTGAHEQYF.

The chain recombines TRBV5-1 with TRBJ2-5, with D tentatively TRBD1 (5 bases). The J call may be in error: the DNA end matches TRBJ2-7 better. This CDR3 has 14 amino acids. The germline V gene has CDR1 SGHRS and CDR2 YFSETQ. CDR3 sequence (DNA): TGCGCCAGCAGTTTTGGAGCCCAGGGCTACGAGCAGTACTTC. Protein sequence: CASSFGAQGYEQYF.

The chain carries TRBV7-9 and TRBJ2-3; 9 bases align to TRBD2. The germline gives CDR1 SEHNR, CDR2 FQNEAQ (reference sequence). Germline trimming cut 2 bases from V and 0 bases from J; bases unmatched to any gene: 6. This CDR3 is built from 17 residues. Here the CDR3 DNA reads TGTGCCAGCAGCTTACCCACCGCGGGGGGGAGCACAGATACGCAGTATTTT. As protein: CASSLPTAGGSTDTQYF.

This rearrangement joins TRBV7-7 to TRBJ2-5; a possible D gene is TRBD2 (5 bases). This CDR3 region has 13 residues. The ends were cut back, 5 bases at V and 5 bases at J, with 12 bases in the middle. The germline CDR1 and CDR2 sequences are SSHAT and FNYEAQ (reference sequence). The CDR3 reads CASSLMRGETQYF. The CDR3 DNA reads TGTGCCAGCAGCCTCATGAGAGGGGAGACCCAGTACTTC.

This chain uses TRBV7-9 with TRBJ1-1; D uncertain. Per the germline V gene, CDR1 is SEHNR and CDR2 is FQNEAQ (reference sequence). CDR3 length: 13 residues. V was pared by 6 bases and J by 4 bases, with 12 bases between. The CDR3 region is CASRPSPGTEAFF. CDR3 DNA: TGTGCCAGCAGACCCAGCCCTGGCACTGAAGCTTTCTTT.

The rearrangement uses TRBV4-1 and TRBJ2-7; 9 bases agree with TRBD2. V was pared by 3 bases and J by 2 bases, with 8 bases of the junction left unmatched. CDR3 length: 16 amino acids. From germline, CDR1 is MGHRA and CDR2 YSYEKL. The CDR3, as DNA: TGCGCCAGCAGCCAGTACGGGACTAGCAAAACCTACGAGCAGTACTTC. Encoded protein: CASSQYGTSKTYEQYF.

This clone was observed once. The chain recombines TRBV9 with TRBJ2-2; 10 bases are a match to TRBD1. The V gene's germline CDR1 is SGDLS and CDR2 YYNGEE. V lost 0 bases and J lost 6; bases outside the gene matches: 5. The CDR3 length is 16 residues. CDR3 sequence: CASSVGSGTGAGELFF. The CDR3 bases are TGTGCCAGCAGCGTAGGATCCGGGACAGGGGCCGGGGAGCTGTTTTTT.